This section outlines one T cell receptor beta chain sequence together with its context. Original methodology: Scientists estimated how many nucleated cells there were by amplifying reference gene primers. Only in-frame clones appear in the TCRdb table, and some are missing; sequencing was by immunoSEQ multiplex PCR. V and J calls and clone size are those listed in that table; D and trimming were worked out from the DNA. Of approximately 220,000 clones listed, roughly 84% are singletons. This sample was included in a study of blood T cell repertoires in COVID-19. The overall study: The United States, Italy and Spain were the sources of the acute and convalescent COVID-19 samples. Sources were T cells, B-cell-depleted T cells, or PBMCs; the material itself was cDNA or gDNA.

This CDR3 spans 13 amino acids. The V segment lost 6 bases and the J segment 4 bases; nucleotides outside the gene matches: 5. Germline V gives CDR1 MNHEY, CDR2 SMNVEV (reference sequence). The sequencing input was peripheral blood. This TCR came from a woman in her sixties or seventies who had recovered from COVID-19. The chain links TRBV27 to TRBJ1-2; the match to TRBD1 covers 7 bases. The CDR3 spells CASRETGRYGYTF. The CDR3 DNA reads as TGTGCCAGCAGAGAGACAGGGCGCTATGGCTACACCTTC.